Below, 30 T cell receptor beta chains from the same sample are listed, as sequenced in a study of tissue T cells after allogeneic stem cell transplantation. Noted time point: mouse harvest day 7 after allogeneic transplant. Mouse grafts combined 10^7 T-cell-depleted bone marrow cells with 10^6 splenic CD5+ T cells. Produced via immunoSEQ multiplex PCR; TCRdb's table is partial and in-frame only. The table shows 6,500 to 8,000 clones, with 40% to 60% occurring only once. Sequencing used gut tissue. All receptors derive from a female BALB/c mouse given C57BL/6 T cells with graft-versus-host disease after an allogeneic hematopoietic cell transplant.

Note on this clone: The genes are named according to mouse. Read data end 1 residue before the CDR3 end; the end is taken from the germline J gene. V gene TRBV30 combines with J gene TRBJ1-2; no definite D call. Looked up from germline, CDR1 is SQVVS and CDR2 is ANEGSEA. This CDR3 is 9 amino acids long. The CDR3 bases that were read are TGTACCCCAGACTCCGACTACACC. This sequence encodes CTPDSDYT. The entire CDR3 protein is CTPDSDYTF. Full variable domain (rest looked up from reference TRBV30 and TRBJ1-2): SVLLYQKPNRDICQSGTSLKIQCVADSQVVSMFWYQQFQEQSLMLMATANEGSEATYESGFTKDKFPISRPNLTFSTLTVNNARPGDSSIYFCTPDSDYTFGSGTRLLVI.

About this clone itself: Each gene name is a mouse one. The CDR3 end is not reached by the read, which stops 1 residue before it; the germline J gene fills it in. Distinct nucleotide sequences in the sample also encode this CDR3. V usage is TRBV26 and J usage is TRBJ2-7, with 11 bases fitting TRBD2. V lost 4 bases, J lost 0 bases, and 2 bases stayed unmatched. This CDR3 spans 15 amino acids. CDR1 and CDR2 (germline): KGHPV, FQNQEV (reference sequence). CDR3 in amino acids: CASSPGLGGSYEQYF. The DNA read from the CDR3 is TGTGCCAGCAGTCCCGGACTGGGGGGCTCCTATGAACAGTAC.

Details on this clone: Gene names follow the mouse nomenclature. The CDR3 end is not reached by the read, which stops 1 residue before it; the germline J gene fills it in. The chain uses TRBV24 and TRBJ2-4; D is perhaps TRBD2 (5 bases). CDR3 length: 15 amino acids. In germline, CDR1 is KGHTA, CDR2 FRNEEI. V lost 3 bases, J lost 0 bases, and 10 bases lay in between. The CDR3 DNA, read in part, is TGTGCCAGCAGTCTCCGGACTTCTAGTCAAAACACCTTGTAC. Translating gives CASSLRTSSQNTLY. The entire CDR3 sequence reads CASSLRTSSQNTLYF.

Relative to its sample, this clone is large. Each gene name is a mouse one. The read terminates 1 residue ahead of where the CDR3 ends, so the germline J gene completes it. This chain links TRBV1 with TRBJ1-2, with TRBD1 matching 7 bases. The V gene's germline CDR1 is NSQYPW and CDR2 LRSPGD (reference sequence). The CDR3 consists of 17 residues. The trim removed 3 bases at V and 4 bases at J, leaving 14 bases unmatched. The CDR3 sequence: CTCSAPSTGRMVSDYTF. The CDR3 bases that were read are TGCACCTGCAGTGCCCCCTCGACAGGGCGGATGGTCTCCGACTACACC.

In the case of this clone: The gene symbols are mouse symbols. The observed sequence ends 1 residue before the CDR3 terminus, with the missing tail filled in from the germline J gene. The V call is TRBV5, the J call TRBJ1-4, with 10 bases matching TRBD1. Germline values: CDR1 LGHNA, CDR2 YNLKQL (reference sequence). The CDR3 runs to 15 residues. Unmatched junction bases numbered 1, after V lost 1 base and J lost 5 bases. The CDR3: CASSQVGQGNERLFF. The CDR3 DNA, read in part, is TGTGCCAGCAGCCAAGTGGGACAGGGGAACGAAAGATTATTT.

In the case of this clone: Here the gene names and germline are mouse. The read halts 1 residue ahead of the CDR3 end, with the missing end drawn from the germline J gene. The gene calls are TRBV26 and TRBJ1-1; 9 bases are shared with TRBD1. This CDR3 spans 12 amino acids. V shed 6 bases and J 8 bases; nucleotides not matched to a gene: 4. Germline V gives CDR1 KGHPV, CDR2 FQNQEV (reference sequence). The sequenced CDR3 bases are TGTGCCAGCAGCCGGACAGGGGACGAAGTCTTC. This translates into CASSRTGDEVF. The full CDR3 is CASSRTGDEVFF.

Concerning this clone itself: Germline and genes here are mouse. The read stops 1 residue short of the end of the CDR3; the missing end is completed from the germline J gene. The V gene is TRBV19, the J gene TRBJ1-1, with a tentative D call TRBD1 (6 bases). This CDR3 is built from 14 residues. V was pared by 2 bases and J by 1 base, with 9 bases between. Germline V gene data show CDR1 as FNHDT and CDR2 as SITEND (reference sequence). CDR3 residues: CASSISRGNTEVFF. The covered CDR3 bases are TGTGCCAGCAGTATTTCCAGGGGGAACACAGAAGTCTTC.

This clone showed up just once. The gene symbols are mouse symbols. Read sequence stops 1 residue before the CDR3 end, and the germline J gene provides the missing end. The chain employs TRBV26 and TRBJ2-4, with 7 bases fitting TRBD1. Trimming at V came to 2 bases and at J to 1 base, leaving 3 bases not matched to a gene. This CDR3 has 15 amino acids. Germline CDR1 and CDR2: KGHPV and FQNQEV (reference sequence). CDR3 sequence reads: CASSLTGEGQNTLYF. Incomplete CDR3 DNA: TGTGCCAGCAGTCTGACAGGGGAGGGTCAAAACACCTTGTAC.

By proportion, this clone is medium-sized (0.01 to 0.1%). Gene names denote mouse genes. The DNA ends 1 residue before the CDR3 does, and the rest of the CDR3 is filled in from the germline J gene. V usage is TRBV12-2 and J usage is TRBJ2-5; 7 bases match TRBD1. J was trimmed by 8 bases and V by 2 bases; bases with no gene match: 6. Germline CDR1 and CDR2: SGHLS and HYDKME. The CDR3 has 13 amino acids. This chain's CDR3 is CASSPTGEGTQYF. CDR3 DNA (partial): TGTGCCAGCTCTCCCACAGGGGAGGGCACCCAGTAC.

Of note for this clone: Gene names and germline refer to mouse. The read is 1 residue too short to cover the CDR3 end, so that end is filled in from the germline J gene. This sequence joins TRBV19 and TRBJ2-1; tentative D call: TRBD1 (6 bases). The germline V gene encodes CDR1 FNHDT and CDR2 SITEND (reference sequence). This CDR3 contains 14 residues. Between the trimmed V and J ends, which lost 5 bases and 1 base, there was a span of 10 bases. The CDR3 spells CASSPGQNYAEQFF. Partial CDR3 DNA: TGTGCCAGCAGCCCGGGACAAAACTATGCTGAGCAGTTC.

As for this clone: Gene names and germline match the mouse. Sequencing ends 1 residue short of the CDR3 end; the germline J gene provides the rest. V usage is TRBV12-2 and J usage is TRBJ2-7; D is unclear. Germline V gene sequence: CDR1 SGHLS, CDR2 HYDKME. The V and J ends lost 1 base and 0 bases respectively, with 6 bases between them. The CDR3 loop spans 13 amino acids. The CDR3 bases that were read are TGTGCCAGCTCTCTACAAAGCTCCTATGAACAGTAC. Amino acid sequence: CASSLQSSYEQY. The whole CDR3 sequence reads CASSLQSSYEQYF.

By sample share, this clone is medium-sized. Gene names refer to mouse genes. With the read ending 1 residue before the CDR3 end, the germline J gene is used to fill in that end. The chain carries TRBV12-2 and TRBJ1-2, with 10 positions matching TRBD1. The J segment lost 4 bases and the V segment lost 4 bases, leaving 5 bases of the junction unmatched. Germline CDR1 SGHLS, CDR2 HYDKME. The CDR3 runs 14 residues. The CDR3 sequence: CASSRGQGTSDYTF. The CDR3 bases that were read are TGTGCCAGCTCCCGGGGACAGGGGACCTCCGACTACACC.

This clone was found a few times. Gene names refer to mouse genes. Coverage ceases 1 residue before the CDR3 finishes, and the germline J gene fills in the end. This chain links TRBV26 with TRBJ2-3; D perhaps matches TRBD1 (6 bases). This CDR3 is built from 14 residues. Trimming shortened V by 3 bases and J by 0 bases, and 7 bases separated the two germline ends. CDR1 is KGHPV and CDR2 is FQNQEV in the germline V gene (reference sequence). CDR3 bases read: TGTGCCAGCAGTCTACAGGGAAGTGCAGAAACGCTGTAT. Encoded protein: CASSLQGSAETLY. The whole CDR3 region reads CASSLQGSAETLYF.

With respect to this clone: The gene names given are mouse names. The sequence runs out 1 residue before the end of the CDR3; the remainder is reconstructed from the germline J gene. Different DNA sequences within this sample yield the same CDR3. V gene TRBV19 combines with J gene TRBJ2-7; TRBD2 matches at 8 bases. Unmatched junction bases numbered 7, after V lost 4 bases and J lost 4 bases. CDR1 is FNHDT, CDR2 SITEND, per germline (reference sequence). This CDR3 is built from 14 residues. CDR3: CASSGGLGGYEQYF. CDR3 DNA (partial): TGTGCCAGCAGTGGGGGGCTGGGGGGTTATGAACAGTAC.

With respect to this clone: These gene names are mouse names. The CDR3 reads CASSRTGGETLYF. The covered CDR3 bases are TGTGCAAGCAGCCGCACTGGGGGGGAAACGCTGTAT. The chain links TRBV16 to TRBJ2-3; 9 nucleotides agree with TRBD2. The read halts 1 residue ahead of the CDR3 end, with the missing end drawn from the germline J gene. V shed 5 bases, J shed 6 bases, and the junction held 3 bases outside the gene matches. Per germline, CDR1 SGHSA and CDR2 FRNQAP. CDR3 size: 13 residues.

Concerning this clone: Mouse gene names apply. The read stops 1 residue short of the end of the CDR3; the missing end is completed from the germline J gene. The rearrangement joins TRBV24 to TRBJ1-3; D remains ambiguous. Germline loops: CDR1 KGHTA, CDR2 FRNEEI. This CDR3 is built from 16 residues. The V and J ends lost 1 base and 2 bases respectively, with 12 bases between them. The CDR3 bases that were read are TGTGCCAGCAGTCTGTTTTCCCAGTCGGCTGGAAATACGCTCTAT. It codes for CASSLFSQSAGNTLY. The CDR3 reads in full as CASSLFSQSAGNTLYF.

This clone was counted only a few times. The gene names given are mouse names. The CDR3 end lies 1 residue beyond the end of the read and is filled in from the germline J gene. This chain links TRBV12-1 with TRBJ2-7; TRBD2 matches at 10 bases. J lost 4 bases, V lost 1 base, and 0 bases had no gene match. Germline V gene lookup returns CDR1 SGHSN and CDR2 HYEKVE. The length of the CDR3 is 13 residues. The sequenced CDR3 bases are TGTGCCAGCTCTCTGGACTGGGGGTATGAACAGTAC. It translates to CASSLDWGYEQY. The full CDR3 protein reads CASSLDWGYEQYF.

About this clone: Gene names are mouse gene names. The read terminates 1 residue before the CDR3 end, so the remaining end is supplied by the germline J gene. Other DNA sequences in this specimen translate into the identical CDR3. The chain is built from TRBV26 and TRBJ2-4, with a tentative D call TRBD1 (5 bases). V shed 6 bases and J shed 4 bases, with 11 bases lying between them. CDR1 and CDR2 from the germline V gene are KGHPV and FQNQEV (reference sequence). CDR3 length: 13 amino acids. The CDR3: CASSLGQKNTLYF. CDR3 DNA (partial): TGTGCCAGCAGCCTCGGACAAAAAAACACCTTGTAC.

A note on this clone: Gene names refer to mouse genes. Read data end 1 residue before the CDR3 end; the end is taken from the germline J gene. This rearrangement joins TRBV23 to TRBJ1-1; the D segment call TRBD1 is taken from the table without a DNA check. From germline, CDR1 is KGHTA and CDR2 FQNQQP. This CDR3 contains 14 residues. The CDR3 DNA, read in part, is TGCTCCAGCAGCCATACAGATGCAAACACAGAAGTCTTC. It codes for CSSSHTDANTEVF. The CDR3, in full, reads CSSSHTDANTEVFF.

Concerning this clone itself: Mouse germline and gene names are used. The CDR3 end lies 1 residue beyond the end of the read and is filled in from the germline J gene. V and J are TRBV23 and TRBJ2-4; TRBD2 is taken as the D call from the table, unchecked against the DNA. The CDR3 is 17 residues long. The germline CDR1 and CDR2 sequences are KGHTA and FQNQQP. CDR3 amino acids: CSSSPIGGRRSQNTLYF. CDR3 bases read: TGCTCCAGCAGCCCAATTGGGGGGCGCAGAAGTCAAAACACCTTGTAC.

This clone was observed once. The gene symbols are mouse symbols. The read is 1 residue too short to cover the CDR3 end, so that end is filled in from the germline J gene. The V and J genes are TRBV13-2 and TRBJ1-4, with TRBD1 matching over 11 bases. The germline V gene encodes CDR1 NNHNN and CDR2 SYGAGS (reference sequence). The CDR3 contains 15 residues. V gave up 1 base and J gave up 7 bases; unmatched junction bases: 3. The CDR3 spells CASGDLDRGPERLFF. Partial CDR3 DNA: TGTGCCAGCGGTGATCTGGACAGGGGGCCCGAAAGATTATTT.

In regard to this clone: The germline and genes are mouse ones. From the germline J gene comes the end of the CDR3, since the read stops 1 residue before it. This chain links TRBV2 with TRBJ1-1; 9 bases agree with TRBD1. This CDR3 region has 14 residues. Trimming removed 3 bases from V and 4 bases from J; junction bases left unmatched: 3. Germline V gene sequence: CDR1 LGHNA, CDR2 YSYQKL. The sequenced part of the CDR3 DNA is TGTGCCAGCAGCCATGACAGGGGGTTCACAGAAGTCTTC. It translates to CASSHDRGFTEVF. The whole CDR3 is CASSHDRGFTEVFF.

The table lists this clone with a few counts. Mouse names are used for the genes. The sequenced fragment ends 1 residue before the CDR3 boundary, so the rest is inferred from the germline J gene. The chain links TRBV26 to TRBJ2-4, with a possible D match to TRBD1 (6 bases). CDR3 size: 14 residues. CDR1 and CDR2 (germline): KGHPV, FQNQEV (reference sequence). Deletions cut 2 bases from V and 2 bases from J, with 8 bases between. This CDR3 reads CASSLTGFQNTLYF. CDR3 DNA, as far as it was read: TGTGCCAGCAGTCTGACAGGGTTTCAAAACACCTTGTAC.

With respect to this clone: Gene and germline names: mouse. The read is 1 residue too short to cover the CDR3 end, so that end is filled in from the germline J gene. The rearrangement links TRBV1 to TRBJ1-2, with 9 bases aligning to TRBD1. V shed 3 bases and J 6 bases; nucleotides not matched to a gene: 2. CDR3 length equals 13 residues. CDR1 is NSQYPW and CDR2 is LRSPGD in the germline V gene (reference sequence). The CDR3 DNA, read in part, is TGCACCTGCAGTGCCGGGACAGGGACCGACTACACC. As protein: CTCSAGTGTDYT. The full-length CDR3 reads as CTCSAGTGTDYTF.

A remark on this clone: Here the gene names and germline are mouse. The read comes to an end 1 residue before the CDR3 does, leaving the germline J gene to fill in the end. The gene calls are TRBV16 and TRBJ2-1, with D perhaps TRBD1 (6 bases). The CDR3 contains 15 residues. Germline CDR1 is SGHSA and CDR2 is FRNQAP. V lost 0 bases to trimming and J lost 6 bases, with 12 bases between them. The CDR3: CASSLDRGLRAEQFF. The DNA read from the CDR3 is TGTGCAAGCAGCTTAGACAGGGGCCTCCGTGCTGAGCAGTTC.

Only a few counts were recorded for this clone. The gene names here belong to mouse. The read ends 1 residue shy of where the CDR3 ends; the end is completed using the germline J gene. V usage is TRBV26 and J usage is TRBJ2-7, with 10 nucleotides matching TRBD1. The CDR3 is 14 residues long. Germline V gives CDR1 KGHPV, CDR2 FQNQEV (reference sequence). V shed 2 bases and J 4 bases; nucleotides not matched to a gene: 2. The CDR3 loop is CASSLRQGAYEQYF. The covered CDR3 bases are TGTGCCAGCAGTCTGCGACAGGGGGCATATGAACAGTAC.

This clone turned up a few times. All gene names here are mouse names. Coverage ceases 1 residue before the CDR3 finishes, and the germline J gene fills in the end. The chain recombines TRBV3 with TRBJ2-3; TRBD2 matches 11 bases. The V gene's germline CDR1 is SNHLY and CDR2 FYNGKV (reference sequence). The CDR3 runs 16 residues. Losses at the gene ends were 4 bases for V and 2 bases for J; bases not matched to a gene: 5. The CDR3 DNA, read in part, is TGTGCCAGCAGCTCCTACTGGGGGGGCGATGCAGAAACGCTGTAT. This translates into CASSSYWGGDAETLY. The CDR3 in its entirety is CASSSYWGGDAETLYF.

By share, this clone ranks as medium-sized (0.01 to 0.1%). The gene names given are mouse names. The CDR3 DNA, read in part, is TGTGCCAGCAGACCCGGGACATCTGCAAACACAGAAGTCTTC. This translates into CASRPGTSANTEVF. The entire CDR3 sequence reads CASRPGTSANTEVFF. The chain recombines TRBV13-3 with TRBJ1-1, with a possible D match to TRBD1 (6 bases). The CDR3 end lies 1 residue beyond the end of the read and is filled in from the germline J gene. Trimming pared 5 bases from V and 0 bases from J, leaving 14 bases between. CDR1 is NNHDY and CDR2 is SYVADS in the germline V gene. The CDR3 covers 15 residues.

This clone appeared a single time. Mouse germline and gene names are used. With the read ending 1 residue before the CDR3 end, the germline J gene is used to fill in that end. This chain links TRBV16 with TRBJ1-1; D uncertain. Germline CDR1 SGHSA, CDR2 FRNQAP. The CDR3 is made up of 13 amino acids. V lost 1 base and J lost 1, with 4 bases in between. CDR3 region: CASSLAGNTEVFF. The covered CDR3 bases are TGTGCAAGCAGCTTAGCCGGAAACACAGAAGTCTTC.

Comments on this clone: Here the gene names and germline are mouse. The CDR3 end lies 1 residue beyond the end of the read and is filled in from the germline J gene. The chain uses TRBV1 and TRBJ2-4; 7 nucleotides align to TRBD2. The CDR3 sequence is 16 residues long. Trimming removed 0 bases from V and 0 bases from J; junction bases left unmatched: 3. Germline V gene data show CDR1 as NSQYPW and CDR2 as LRSPGD (reference sequence). The sequenced CDR3 bases are TGCACCTGCAGTGCAGATCCTGGGGGTAGTCAAAACACCTTGTAC. It is translated as CTCSADPGGSQNTLY. The whole CDR3 sequence reads CTCSADPGGSQNTLYF. The entire variable domain, with the rest obtained from reference TRBV1 and TRBJ2-4, is as follows: VTLLEQNPRWRLVPRGQAVNLRCILKNSQYPWMSWYQQDLQKQLQWLFTLRSPGDKEVKSLPGADYLATRVTDTELRLQVANMSQGRTLYCTCSADPGGSQNTLYFGAGTRLSVL.